Presented here are 17 T cell receptor beta chains from one specimen sequenced in a study of Tregs in tolerant kidney transplant recipients. TCRdb keeps only in-frame clones here, not all; method: immunoSEQ multiplex PCR. The data hold roughly 80,000 clones, with about 98% observed a single time. The input for sequencing was CD4+ T cells from blood, taken before the transplant. Receptor source: a human donor who received a combined kidney and bone marrow transplant.

The chain carries TRBV29-1 and TRBJ1-2; a weak D match, TRBD1 (5 bases). The CDR3 is made up of 14 amino acids. Per germline, CDR1 SQVTM and CDR2 ANQGSEA. The V end was cut by 2 bases, the J end by 4 bases, with 14 bases between. DNA of the CDR3: TGCAGCGTTGAATCCCCGACAGACTCCTATGGCTACACCTTC. Translating it yields CSVESPTDSYGYTF.

The rearrangement links TRBV6-5 to TRBJ1-2; 8 bases align to TRBD1. The CDR3 length is 15 residues. V lost 2 bases, J lost 4 bases, and 6 bases stayed unmatched. The germline V gene has CDR1 MNHEY and CDR2 SVGAGI. CDR3: CASSYAGGESYGYTF. The CDR3 bases are TGTGCCAGCAGTTACGCAGGGGGCGAGAGCTATGGCTACACCTTC.

This chain connects TRBV19 to TRBJ2-7; D is undetermined. CDR3 size: 14 residues. Germline V gives CDR1 LNHDA, CDR2 SQIVND (reference sequence). The V gene lost 2 bases and the J gene lost 3 bases, with 11 bases spanning the gap. The CDR3 loop reads CASSITTSSYEQYF. CDR3 coding DNA: TGTGCCAGTAGTATAACTACTTCCAGCTACGAGCAGTACTTC.

The chain has TRBV5-1 and TRBJ2-5; maybe TRBD2 (6 bases). Germline assignment: CDR1 SGHRS and CDR2 YFSETQ. V was shortened by 0 bases and J by 1 base, with 13 bases between the two germline ends. This CDR3 region has 16 residues. The CDR3 DNA is TGCGCCAGCAGCTTGGGAATTAGGGGACTCCAAGAGACCCAGTACTTC. Its translation is CASSLGIRGLQETQYF.

This chain links TRBV5-4 with TRBJ2-7; 7 bases fit TRBD1. V trimming: 0 bases; J trimming: 2 bases; junction bases outside the gene matches: 5. The CDR3 length is 15 residues. CDR1 SGHNT and CDR2 YYREEE come from the germline V gene (reference sequence). The CDR3 sequence: CASSLGQGQTYEQYF. DNA for the CDR3: TGTGCCAGCAGCTTGGGACAGGGACAAACCTACGAGCAGTACTTC.

This chain links TRBV10-3 with TRBJ2-2; 7 positions match TRBD2. Germline CDR1 reads ENHRY; CDR2 reads SYGVKD. This CDR3 region has 14 residues. Trimming at V came to 6 bases and at J to 3 bases, leaving 4 bases not matched to a gene. CDR3 sequence reads: CAIRGGSYTGELFF. CDR3 nucleotide sequence: TGTGCCATCAGGGGGGGGAGTTACACCGGGGAGCTGTTTTTT.

The rearrangement uses TRBV7-2 and TRBJ2-7; tentative D call: TRBD2 (5 bases). Germline V lookup: CDR1 SGHTA, CDR2 FQGNSA. Trimming stripped 5 bases from V and 5 bases from J, with 13 bases between. This CDR3 contains 13 residues. CDR3 nucleotide sequence: TGTGCCAGCAGCCCCCGTCGGGGAAACGAGCAGTACTTC. The encoded protein is CASSPRRGNEQYF. Together with reference TRBV7-2 and TRBJ2-7, the CDR3 gives the full variable domain: GAGVSQSPSNKVTEKGKDVELRCDPISGHTALYWYRQSLGQGLEFLIYFQGNSAPDKSGLPSDRFSAERTGGSVSTLTIQRTQQEDSAVYLCASSPRRGNEQYFGPGTRLTVT.

The chain is built from TRBV18 and TRBJ1-5, with 10 bases aligning to TRBD1. Losses at the gene ends were 3 bases for V and 1 base for J; bases not matched to a gene: 3. CDR1 and CDR2 from the germline V gene are KGHSH and LQKENI. The CDR3 runs 16 residues. The CDR3 loop reads CASSPGQGRSNQPQHF. CDR3 nucleotide sequence: TGTGCCAGCTCACCGGGACAGGGGAGAAGCAATCAGCCCCAGCATTTT.

This clone came up a few times. Different DNA sequences within this sample yield the same CDR3. This chain connects TRBV7-2 to TRBJ1-1; the D is unclear. CDR1 SGHTA and CDR2 FQGNSA come from the germline V gene. The CDR3 is 11 residues long. V was clipped by 8 bases and J by 3 bases, with 7 bases between them. The chain's CDR3 is CASSFYTEAFF. CDR3 coding DNA: TGTGCCAGCTCCTTCTACACTGAAGCTTTCTTT.

The genes are TRBV21-1 and TRBJ1-5; the tabulated D call, TRBD1, remains unverified against the DNA. TRBV21-1 is annotated as a pseudogene. The CDR3 spans 15 residues. The CDR3 DNA follows: TGTGCCAGCAGCCCCCGGGACAGGGGCAATCAGCCCCAGCATTTT. Protein product: CASSPRDRGNQPQHF.

V is TRBV5-8 and J is TRBJ2-1; 9 bases fit TRBD2. CDR3 length equals 17 residues. Germline trimming cut 2 bases from V and 8 bases from J; bases unmatched to any gene: 14. Germline assignment: CDR1 SGHTS and CDR2 YDEGEE. The CDR3, as DNA: TGTGCCAGCAGCTTCGGGGGAACAGCGGGGGGAAGCGATGAGCAGTTCTTC. Translation gives CASSFGGTAGGSDEQFF.

V is TRBV5-4 and J is TRBJ1-1; 8 bases are shared with TRBD1. The CDR3 runs 16 residues. Germline assignment: CDR1 SGHNT and CDR2 YYREEE (reference sequence). The junction had 12 bases not matched to a gene; V was cut back by 2 bases and J by 6 bases. The CDR3 here is CASSFTQPRQGPEAFF. The CDR3 nucleotides read TGTGCCAGCAGCTTTACTCAACCGCGACAGGGGCCTGAAGCTTTCTTT.

V gene TRBV19 combines with J gene TRBJ2-1, with D possibly TRBD1 on 6 matching bases. The V gene lost 6 bases and the J gene lost 6 bases, with 12 bases spanning the gap. From germline, CDR1 is LNHDA and CDR2 SQIVND (reference sequence). CDR3 length: 13 residues. Here the CDR3 DNA reads TGTGCCAGTAGAAGGACAGATAGCAATGAGCAGTTCTTC. It is translated as CASRRTDSNEQFF. Full variable domain (missing parts from reference TRBV19 and TRBJ2-1): DGGITQSPKYLFRKEGQNVTLSCEQNLNHDAMYWYRQDPGQGLRLIYYSQIVNDFQKGDIAEGYSVSREKKESFPLTVTSAQKNPTAFYLCASRRTDSNEQFFGPGTRLTVL.

The chain carries TRBV5-6 and TRBJ2-1, with TRBD2 matching over 7 bases. Trimming cost V 2 bases and J 7 bases; bases outside gene matches: 12. CDR3 length equals 16 residues. Per germline, CDR1 SGHDT and CDR2 YYEEEE. The CDR3, as DNA: TGTGCCAGCAGCTTTCTCCCTGCGGGAGATACGAATGAGCAGTTCTTC. Residues: CASSFLPAGDTNEQFF.

The genes are TRBV4-2 and TRBJ2-3, with D perhaps matching TRBD1 (6 bases). The CDR3 is 14 residues long. Germline CDR1 LGHNA, CDR2 YNFKEQ. The V gene lost 4 bases and the J gene lost 2 bases, with 10 bases spanning the gap. The CDR3 nucleotides are TGTGCCAGCAGCCCCCCGGGACACACAGATACGCAGTATTTT. This encodes CASSPPGHTDTQYF.

The rearrangement links TRBV18 to TRBJ1-6; D remains ambiguous. This CDR3 is built from 14 residues. V was clipped by 2 bases and J by 4 bases, with 6 bases between them. Germline assignment: CDR1 KGHSH and CDR2 LQKENI. The CDR3 DNA follows: TGTGCCAGCTCACCAGGCACGTATAATTCACCCCTCCACTTT. It encodes CASSPGTYNSPLHF.

As DNA, the CDR3 is TGTGCCAGCAACCAGGGGGCAGGGTACACCATATATTTT. It specifies CASNQGAGYTIYF. The V and J genes are TRBV7-9 and TRBJ1-3; TRBD1 matches 8 bases. The CDR3 covers 13 residues. The trim removed 7 bases at V and 8 bases at J, leaving 7 bases unmatched. Germline V gives CDR1 SEHNR, CDR2 FQNEAQ (reference sequence). Variable domain in full (rest from reference TRBV7-9 and TRBJ1-3): DTGVSQNPRHKITKRGQNVTFRCDPISEHNRLYWYRQTLGQGPEFLTYFQNEAQLEKSRLLSDRFSAERPKGSFSTLEIQRTEQGDSAMYLCASNQGAGYTIYFGEGSWLTVV.